This T cell receptor beta chain comes out of a study of response to subunit inactivated influenza vaccine. Study-wide results and limits: The authors suggested that every seasonal influenza vaccination recruits few new T cells.

About this clonotype: Its target is not known.

This CDR3 has 11 amino acids. V gave up 2 bases and J gave up 10 bases, with 6 bases separating them. CDR1 and CDR2 from the germline V gene are LNHDA and SQIVND (reference sequence). Using its own MiXCR run on the RT-PCR reads, TCRdb lists one record per CDR3 protein. This sample has under 850,000 distinct CDR3 sequences, with less than 20% found just once. The sequenced sample was PBMCs from blood, obtained around 5 days after vaccination. This receptor was identified in a man aged 50 to 59 who received an inactivated influenza vaccine. The chain joins TRBV19 to TRBJ2-1; D gene unclear. The CDR3 region has the DNA TGTGCCAGTAGTATACTCGGGGAGCAGTTCTTC. It yields the protein CASSILGEQFF.